The sample holds a few counts of the clone carrying this T cell receptor (beta chain). Each CDR3 protein gets one entry after TCRdb re-called the 5' RACE reads with MiXCR. Here the sample spans roughly 98,000 distinct CDR3 sequences, roughly 13% being singletons. These data belong to a study of neurological immune-mediated disorders. The CDR3 covers 17 residues. Germline assignment: CDR1 SGHRS and CDR2 YFSETQ. Losses at the gene ends were 2 bases for V and 0 bases for J; bases not matched to a gene: 7. The time point was: longitudinal time-point 2. The unsorted libraries were prepared from 2 million PBMCs (stored at -80 C).

The sequenced sample was PBMCs. The receptor was isolated from a female donor with HTLV-1-associated myelopathy (HAM/TSP). The chain carries TRBV5-1 and TRBJ2-7; 11 positions match TRBD1. The CDR3 loop is CASSFGQGAYSSYEQYF. The DNA for the CDR3 is TGCGCCAGCAGCTTCGGACAGGGGGCTTATAGCTCCTACGAGCAGTACTTC.